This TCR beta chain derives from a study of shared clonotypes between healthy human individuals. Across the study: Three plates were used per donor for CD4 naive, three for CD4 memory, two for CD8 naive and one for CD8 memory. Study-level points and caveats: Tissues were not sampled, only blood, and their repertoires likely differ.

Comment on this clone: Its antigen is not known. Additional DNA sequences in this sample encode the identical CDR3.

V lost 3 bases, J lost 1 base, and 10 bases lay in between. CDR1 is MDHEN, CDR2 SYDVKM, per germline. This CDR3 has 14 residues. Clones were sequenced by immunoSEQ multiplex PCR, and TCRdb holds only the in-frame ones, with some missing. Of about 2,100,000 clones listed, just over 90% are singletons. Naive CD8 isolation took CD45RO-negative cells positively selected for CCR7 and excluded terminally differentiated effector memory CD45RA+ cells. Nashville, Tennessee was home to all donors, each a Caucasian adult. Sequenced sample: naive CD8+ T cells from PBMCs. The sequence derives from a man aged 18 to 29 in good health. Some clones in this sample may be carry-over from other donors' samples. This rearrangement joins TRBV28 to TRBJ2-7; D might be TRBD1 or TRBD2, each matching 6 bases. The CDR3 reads CASSFRGPSYEQYF. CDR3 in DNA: TGTGCCAGCAGTTTTCGGGGGCCTTCCTACGAGCAGTACTTC.